This T cell receptor beta chain emerged from a study of T cell repertoires in aging, cancer and after chemotherapy. Study information: Healthy donor repertoires were recorded over several months to years and showed clear clonal overlap. The full dataset contained several million TCR reads. Study-wide findings and caveats: Rebound thymic output was suggested by rising median generation probability during chemotherapy in each cancer cohort. Age-matched healthy donors had significantly more diverse, less clonal blood TCR repertoires than untreated cancer patients.

TCR beta rearrangements were amplified from peripheral blood genomic DNA. TRB rearrangements spanning V, D and J were amplified using mixed TRB-A/B primers. TCRdb ran MiXCR on the multiplex PCR reads and lists one entry per CDR3 protein. This table holds about 9,400 distinct CDR3 sequences, roughly two fifths found once. This CDR3 has 13 residues. Trimming shortened V by 1 base and J by 3 bases, and 7 bases separated the two germline ends. Germline loops: CDR1 SGHDT, CDR2 YYEEEE. A note on this clonotype: No antigen is known for it.

Sequenced: blood. The clonotype comes from a human donor in good health. The rearrangement joins TRBV5-6 to TRBJ2-5, with a weak D call TRBD2 (5 bases). This CDR3 is CASSLPGKETQYF. The CDR3 DNA sequence: TGTGCCAGCAGCTTGCCGGGAAAAGAGACCCAGTACTTC.